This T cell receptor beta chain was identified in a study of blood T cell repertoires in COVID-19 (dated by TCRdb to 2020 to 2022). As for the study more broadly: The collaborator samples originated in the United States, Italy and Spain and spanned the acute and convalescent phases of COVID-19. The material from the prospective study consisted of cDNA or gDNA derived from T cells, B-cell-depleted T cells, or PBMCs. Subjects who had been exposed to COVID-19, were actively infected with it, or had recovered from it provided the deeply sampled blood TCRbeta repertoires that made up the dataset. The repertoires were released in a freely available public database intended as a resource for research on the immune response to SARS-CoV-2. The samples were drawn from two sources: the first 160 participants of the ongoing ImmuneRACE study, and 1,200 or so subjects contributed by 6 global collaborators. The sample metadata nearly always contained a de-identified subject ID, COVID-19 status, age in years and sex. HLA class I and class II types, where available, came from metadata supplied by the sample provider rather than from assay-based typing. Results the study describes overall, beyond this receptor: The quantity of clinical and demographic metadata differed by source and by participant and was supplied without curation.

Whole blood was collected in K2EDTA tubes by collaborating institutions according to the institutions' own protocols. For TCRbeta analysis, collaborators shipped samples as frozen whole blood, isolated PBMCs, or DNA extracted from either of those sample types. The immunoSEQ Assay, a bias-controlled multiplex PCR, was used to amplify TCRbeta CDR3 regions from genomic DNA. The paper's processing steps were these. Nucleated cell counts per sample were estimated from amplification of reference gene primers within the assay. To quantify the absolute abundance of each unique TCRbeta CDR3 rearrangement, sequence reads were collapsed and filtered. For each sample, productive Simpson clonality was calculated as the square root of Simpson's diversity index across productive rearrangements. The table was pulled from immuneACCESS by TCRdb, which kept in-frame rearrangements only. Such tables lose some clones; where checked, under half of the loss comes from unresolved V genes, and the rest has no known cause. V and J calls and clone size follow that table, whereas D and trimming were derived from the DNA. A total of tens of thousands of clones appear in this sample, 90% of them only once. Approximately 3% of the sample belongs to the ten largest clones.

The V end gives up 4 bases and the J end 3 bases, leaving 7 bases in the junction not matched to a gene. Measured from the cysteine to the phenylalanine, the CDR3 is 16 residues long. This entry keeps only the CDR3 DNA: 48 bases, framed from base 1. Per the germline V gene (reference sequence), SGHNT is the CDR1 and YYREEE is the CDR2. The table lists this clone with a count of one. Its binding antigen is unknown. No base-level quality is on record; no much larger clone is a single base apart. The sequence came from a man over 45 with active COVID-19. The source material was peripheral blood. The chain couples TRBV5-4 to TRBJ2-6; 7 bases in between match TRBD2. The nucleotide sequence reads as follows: TGTGCCAGCAGCCTTGGGGGGGGTCGTGGGGCCAACGTCCTGACTTTC. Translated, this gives CASSLGGGRGANVLTF.